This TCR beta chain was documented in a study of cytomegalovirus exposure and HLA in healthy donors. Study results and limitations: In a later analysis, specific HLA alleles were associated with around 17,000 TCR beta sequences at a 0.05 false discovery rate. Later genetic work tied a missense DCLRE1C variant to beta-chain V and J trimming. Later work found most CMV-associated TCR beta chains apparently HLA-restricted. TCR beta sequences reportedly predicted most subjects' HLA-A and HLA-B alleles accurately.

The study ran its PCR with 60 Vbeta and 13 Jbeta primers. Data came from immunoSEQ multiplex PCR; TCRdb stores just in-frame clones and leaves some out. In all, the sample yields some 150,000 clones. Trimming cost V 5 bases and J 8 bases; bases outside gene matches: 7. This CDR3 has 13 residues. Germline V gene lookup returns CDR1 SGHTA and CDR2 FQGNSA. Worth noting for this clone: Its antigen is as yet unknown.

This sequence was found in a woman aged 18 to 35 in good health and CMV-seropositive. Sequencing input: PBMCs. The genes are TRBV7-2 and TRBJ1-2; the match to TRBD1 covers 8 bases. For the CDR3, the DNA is TGTGCCAGCAGCCCGGGACAGGAAGGCGGCTACACCTTC. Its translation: CASSPGQEGGYTF.